This record looks at one T cell receptor (beta chain) sequence and its context. Its specificity is unknown. The repertoire was sequenced with immunoSEQ multiplex PCR; TCRdb's copy has only in-frame clones and lacks some. Of about 52,000 clones listed, less than 85% are singletons. No infections or other immune events were documented during collection. This sample is part of a study of identifying expanded T cells in peripheral blood. Whole-study results and caveats: Clone count variance between roughly 2-week samples rose with total template count. Over two and four weeks, about 15 and 19 clones changed, versus around 1.3 between replicates.

V was cut by 3 bases and J by 4 bases, with 9 bases left in between. The CDR3 is made up of 13 amino acids. Germline CDR1 and CDR2: MNHEY and SMNVEV (reference sequence). The chain employs TRBV27 and TRBJ2-5, with D tentatively TRBD1 (5 bases). The TCR comes from a person between 18 and 69 years old in good health. The source material was blood. CDR3 region: CASSFIGVETQYF. The CDR3 DNA reads TGTGCCAGCAGTTTCATAGGGGTAGAGACCCAGTACTTC.